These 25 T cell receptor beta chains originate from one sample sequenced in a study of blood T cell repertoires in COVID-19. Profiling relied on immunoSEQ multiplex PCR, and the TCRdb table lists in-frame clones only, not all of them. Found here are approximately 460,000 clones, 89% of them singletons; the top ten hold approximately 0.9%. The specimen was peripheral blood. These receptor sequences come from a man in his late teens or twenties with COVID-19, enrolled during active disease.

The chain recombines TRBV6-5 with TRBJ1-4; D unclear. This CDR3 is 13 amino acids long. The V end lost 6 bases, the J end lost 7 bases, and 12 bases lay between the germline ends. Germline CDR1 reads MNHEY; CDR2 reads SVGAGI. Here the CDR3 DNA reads TGTGCCAGCAGCCATAGAAGAGGTGAAAAACTGTTTTTT. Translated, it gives CASSHRRGEKLFF.

CDR3 loop: CASSELGTGDEKLFF. Here the CDR3 DNA reads TGTGCCAGCAGTGAATTGGGGACAGGGGATGAAAAACTGTTTTTT. The genes are TRBV2 and TRBJ1-4; TRBD1 agrees at 10 bases. V was pared by 2 bases and J by 6 bases, with 3 bases of the junction left unmatched. The CDR3 is made up of 15 amino acids. CDR1 is SNHLY and CDR2 is FYNNEI in the germline V gene. The whole variable domain, filled in from reference TRBV2 and TRBJ1-4, reads EPEVTQTPSHQVTQMGQEVILRCVPISNHLYFYWYRQILGQKVEFLVSFYNNEISEKSEIFDDQFSVERPDGSNFTLKIRSTKLEDSAMYFCASSELGTGDEKLFFGSGTQLSVL.

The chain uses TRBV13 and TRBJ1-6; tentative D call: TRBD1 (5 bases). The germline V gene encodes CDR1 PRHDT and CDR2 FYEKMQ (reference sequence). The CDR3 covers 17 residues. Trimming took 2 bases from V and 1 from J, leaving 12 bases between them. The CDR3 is CASSLSLGVSYNSPLHF. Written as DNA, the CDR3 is TGTGCCAGCAGCTTATCGTTAGGGGTTTCCTATAATTCACCCCTCCACTTT.

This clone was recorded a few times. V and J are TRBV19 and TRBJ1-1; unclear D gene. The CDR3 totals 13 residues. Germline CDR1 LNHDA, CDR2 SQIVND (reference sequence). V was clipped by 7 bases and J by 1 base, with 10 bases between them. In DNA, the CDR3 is TGTGCCAGTACCCTCCGAGAGAACACTGAAGCTTTCTTT. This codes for CASTLRENTEAFF. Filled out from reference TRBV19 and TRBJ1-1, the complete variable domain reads DGGITQSPKYLFRKEGQNVTLSCEQNLNHDAMYWYRQDPGQGLRLIYYSQIVNDFQKGDIAEGYSVSREKKESFPLTVTSAQKNPTAFYLCASTLRENTEAFFGQGTRLTVV.

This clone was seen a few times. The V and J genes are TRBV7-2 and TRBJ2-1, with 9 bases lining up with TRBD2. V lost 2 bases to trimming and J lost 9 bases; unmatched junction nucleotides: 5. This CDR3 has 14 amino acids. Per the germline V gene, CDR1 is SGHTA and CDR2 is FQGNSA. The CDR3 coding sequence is TGTGCCAGCAGCTTAATGAGCGGGGGGCGTGAGCAGTTCTTC. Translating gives CASSLMSGGREQFF.

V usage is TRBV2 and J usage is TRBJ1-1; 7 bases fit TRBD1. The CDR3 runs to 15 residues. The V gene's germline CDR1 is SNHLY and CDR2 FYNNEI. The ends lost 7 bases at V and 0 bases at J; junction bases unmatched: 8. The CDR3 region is CASTRGGFMNTEAFF. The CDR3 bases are TGTGCCAGCACCCGAGGGGGCTTCATGAACACTGAAGCTTTCTTT.

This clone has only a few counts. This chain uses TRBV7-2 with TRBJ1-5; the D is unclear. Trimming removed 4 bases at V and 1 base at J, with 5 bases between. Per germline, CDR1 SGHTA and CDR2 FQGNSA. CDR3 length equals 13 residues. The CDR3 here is CASSWRSNQPQHF. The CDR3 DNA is TGTGCCAGCAGCTGGAGAAGCAATCAGCCCCAGCATTTT.

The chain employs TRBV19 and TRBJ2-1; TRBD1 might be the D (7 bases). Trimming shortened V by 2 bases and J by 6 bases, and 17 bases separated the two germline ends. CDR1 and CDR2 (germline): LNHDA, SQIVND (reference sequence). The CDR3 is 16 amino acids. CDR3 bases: TGTGCCAGTAGTATAATGGGGGCAGGGGGGCCCAATGAGCAGTTCTTC. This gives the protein CASSIMGAGGPNEQFF. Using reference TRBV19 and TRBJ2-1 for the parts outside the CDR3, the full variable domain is DGGITQSPKYLFRKEGQNVTLSCEQNLNHDAMYWYRQDPGQGLRLIYYSQIVNDFQKGDIAEGYSVSREKKESFPLTVTSAQKNPTAFYLCASSIMGAGGPNEQFFGPGTRLTVL.

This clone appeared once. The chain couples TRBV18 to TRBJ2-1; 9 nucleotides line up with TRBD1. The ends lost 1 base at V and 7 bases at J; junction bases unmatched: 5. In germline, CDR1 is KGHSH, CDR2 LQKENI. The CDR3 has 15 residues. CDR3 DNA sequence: TGTGCCAGCTCACCACGGACAGGGGCTTTTAATGAGCAGTTCTTC. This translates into CASSPRTGAFNEQFF.

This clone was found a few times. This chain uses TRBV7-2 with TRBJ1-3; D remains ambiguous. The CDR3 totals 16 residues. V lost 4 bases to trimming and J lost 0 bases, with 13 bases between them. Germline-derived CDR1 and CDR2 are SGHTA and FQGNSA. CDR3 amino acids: CASSSAVRSSGNTIYF. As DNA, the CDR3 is TGTGCCAGCAGCTCCGCGGTCAGAAGCTCTGGAAACACCATATATTTT.

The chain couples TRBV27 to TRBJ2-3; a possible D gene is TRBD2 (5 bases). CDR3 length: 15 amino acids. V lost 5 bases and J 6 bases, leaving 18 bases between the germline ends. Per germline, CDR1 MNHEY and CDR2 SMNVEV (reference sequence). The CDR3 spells CASSPWRTRGDTQYF. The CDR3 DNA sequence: TGTGCCAGCAGTCCGTGGCGGACCCGAGGGGATACGCAGTATTTT.

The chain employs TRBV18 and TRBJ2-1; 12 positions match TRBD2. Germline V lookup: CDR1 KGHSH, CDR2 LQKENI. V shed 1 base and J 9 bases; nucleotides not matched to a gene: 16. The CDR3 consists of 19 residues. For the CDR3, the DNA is TGTGCCAGCTCACCACGGCTAGCGGGAGGGCCAGCCGGGGACGCTGAGCAGTTCTTC. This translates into CASSPRLAGGPAGDAEQFF.

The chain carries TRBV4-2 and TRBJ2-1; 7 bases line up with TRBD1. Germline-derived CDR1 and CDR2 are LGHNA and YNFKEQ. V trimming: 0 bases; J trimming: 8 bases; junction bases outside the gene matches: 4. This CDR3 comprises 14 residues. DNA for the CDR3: TGTGCCAGCAGCCAAGATAGACAGGGCGATGAGCAGTTCTTC. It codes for CASSQDRQGDEQFF.

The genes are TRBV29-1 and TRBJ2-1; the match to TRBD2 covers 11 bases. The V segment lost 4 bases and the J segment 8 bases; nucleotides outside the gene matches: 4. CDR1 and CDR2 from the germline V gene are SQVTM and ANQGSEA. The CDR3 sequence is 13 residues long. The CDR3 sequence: CSVALAGGYEQFF. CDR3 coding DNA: TGCAGCGTTGCCCTAGCGGGGGGCTATGAGCAGTTCTTC.

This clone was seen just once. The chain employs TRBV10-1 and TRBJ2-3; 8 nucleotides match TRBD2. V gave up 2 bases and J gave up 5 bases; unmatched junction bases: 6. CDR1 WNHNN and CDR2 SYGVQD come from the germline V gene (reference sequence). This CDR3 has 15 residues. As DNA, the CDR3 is TGCGCCAGCAGTGAGGCCGGGACTAGGTTAGATACGCAGTATTTT. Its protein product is CASSEAGTRLDTQYF.

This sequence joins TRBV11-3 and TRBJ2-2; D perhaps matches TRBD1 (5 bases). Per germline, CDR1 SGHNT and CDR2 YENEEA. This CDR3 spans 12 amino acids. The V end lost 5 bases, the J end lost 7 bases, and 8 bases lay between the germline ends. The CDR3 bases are TGTGCCAGCAGCGGAAGGGGCGGGGAGCTGTTTTTT. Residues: CASSGRGGELFF. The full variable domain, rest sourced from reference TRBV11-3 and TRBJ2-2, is EAGVVQSPRYKIIEKKQPVAFWCNPISGHNTLYWYLQNLGQGPELLIRYENEEAVDDSQLPKDRFSAERLKGVDSTLKIQPAELGDSAVYLCASSGRGGELFFGEGSRLTVL.

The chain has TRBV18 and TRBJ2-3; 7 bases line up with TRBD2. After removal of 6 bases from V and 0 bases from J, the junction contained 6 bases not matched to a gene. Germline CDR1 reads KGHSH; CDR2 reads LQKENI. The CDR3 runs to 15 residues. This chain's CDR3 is CASSPGGTSTDTQYF. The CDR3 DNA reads TGTGCCAGCTCCCCCGGGGGGACTAGCACAGATACGCAGTATTTT. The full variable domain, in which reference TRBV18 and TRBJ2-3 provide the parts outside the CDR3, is NAGVMQNPRHLVRRRGQEARLRCSPMKGHSHVYWYRQLPEEGLKFMVYLQKENIIDESGMPKERFSAEFPKEGPSILRIQQVVRGDSAAYFCASSPGGTSTDTQYFGPGTRLTVL.

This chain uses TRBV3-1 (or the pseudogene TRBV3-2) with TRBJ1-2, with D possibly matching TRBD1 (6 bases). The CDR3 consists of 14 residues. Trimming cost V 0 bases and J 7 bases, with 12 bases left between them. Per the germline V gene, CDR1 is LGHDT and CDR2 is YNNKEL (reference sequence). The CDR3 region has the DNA TGTGCCAGCAGCCAAGATCGGGGGGCGGGTGGCTACACCTTC. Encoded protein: CASSQDRGAGGYTF.

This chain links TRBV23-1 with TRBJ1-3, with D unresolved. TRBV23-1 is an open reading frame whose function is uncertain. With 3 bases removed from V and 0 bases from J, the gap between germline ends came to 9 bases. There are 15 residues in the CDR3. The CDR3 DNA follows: TGCGCCAGCAGTCACGGGGTGAACTCTGGAAACACCATATATTTT. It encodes CASSHGVNSGNTIYF.

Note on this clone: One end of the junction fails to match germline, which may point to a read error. In DNA, the CDR3 is TGTGCCAGCAGCCCCGGGAGTGGACGAGGGGCTACCTCCTACAATGAGCATTTCTTC. Protein: CASSPGSGRGATSYNEHFF. The chain joins TRBV7-9 to TRBJ2-1, with D possibly matching TRBD2 (6 bases). The CDR3 runs to 19 residues. Germline assignment: CDR1 SEHNR and CDR2 FQNEAQ (reference sequence).

The CDR3 loop reads CASSQVTGDNQPQHF. CDR3 sequence (DNA): TGCGCCAGCAGCCAAGTAACAGGGGACAATCAGCCCCAGCATTTT. The rearrangement uses TRBV4-1 and TRBJ1-5; 7 bases map to TRBD1. Germline V lookup: CDR1 MGHRA, CDR2 YSYEKL. The CDR3 is made up of 15 amino acids. The V gene end was trimmed by 1 base and the J gene end by 3 bases; junction bases not matched to a gene: 3.

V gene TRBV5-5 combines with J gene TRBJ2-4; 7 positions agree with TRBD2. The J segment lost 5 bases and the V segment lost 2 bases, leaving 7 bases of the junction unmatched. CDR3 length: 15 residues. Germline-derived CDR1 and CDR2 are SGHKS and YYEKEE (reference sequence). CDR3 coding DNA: TGTGCCAGCAGCTTAGGCCTAGCGGACCAAAACATTCAGTACTTC. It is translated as CASSLGLADQNIQYF.

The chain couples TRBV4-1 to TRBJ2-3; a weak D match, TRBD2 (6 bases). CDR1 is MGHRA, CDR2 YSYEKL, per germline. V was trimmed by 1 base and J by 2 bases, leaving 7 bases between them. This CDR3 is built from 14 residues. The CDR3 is CASSQARDTDTQYF. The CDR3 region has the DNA TGCGCCAGCAGCCAAGCGCGGGACACAGATACGCAGTATTTT.

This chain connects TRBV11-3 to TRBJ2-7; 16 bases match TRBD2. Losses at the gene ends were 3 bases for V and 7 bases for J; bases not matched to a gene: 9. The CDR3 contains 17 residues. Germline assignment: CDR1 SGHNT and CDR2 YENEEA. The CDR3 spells CASSFDGTSGRAREQYF. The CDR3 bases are TGTGCCAGCAGCTTCGACGGGACTAGCGGGAGGGCAAGGGAGCAGTACTTC.

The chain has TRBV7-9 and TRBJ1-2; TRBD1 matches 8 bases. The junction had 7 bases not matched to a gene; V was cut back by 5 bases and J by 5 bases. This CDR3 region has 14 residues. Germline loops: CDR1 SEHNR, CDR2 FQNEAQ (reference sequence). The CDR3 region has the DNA TGTGCCAGCAGCCCTTCGACAGGGGCTTATGGCTACACCTTC. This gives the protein CASSPSTGAYGYTF. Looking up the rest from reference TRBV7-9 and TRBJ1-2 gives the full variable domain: DTGVSQNPRHKITKRGQNVTFRCDPISEHNRLYWYRQTLGQGPEFLTYFQNEAQLEKSRLLSDRFSAERPKGSFSTLEIQRTEQGDSAMYLCASSPSTGAYGYTFGSGTRLTVV.